Included here is one T cell receptor (beta chain) sequence, with context. Germline assignment: CDR1 SGHDN and CDR2 FVKESK. This CDR3 is built from 19 residues. V dropped 0 bases and J dropped 4 bases, with 24 bases sitting between them. This record comes from a study of blood T cell repertoires in COVID-19. Whole-study context: COVID-19 samples from acute and convalescent phases originated in the United States, Italy and Spain.

Per the study methods: Estimates of nucleated cell counts were drawn from the amplification of reference gene primers. Libraries were prepared by immunoSEQ multiplex PCR; TCRdb keeps only in-frame clonotypes and omits some of them. That table gives V, J and clone size, and the DNA gave D and trimming. The table has about 130,000 clones, about 89% seen once. The specimen was peripheral blood. This clonotype originated in a man aged 45-65 years with active COVID-19. This chain uses TRBV14 with TRBJ2-5, with D perhaps TRBD1 (6 bases). The CDR3 bases are TGTGCCAGCAGCCAAGATCACAAAGGCAGGGGACGTCGTAGAGAGACCCAGTACTTC. Protein: CASSQDHKGRGRRRETQYF.